These T cell receptor beta chains were read from a single sample in a study of blood T cells in healthy people across ages. TCRdb called the 5' RACE reads again in MiXCR, with one record for every CDR3 protein. Of some 1.5 million distinct CDR3 sequences listed, approximately 30% are singletons. The sample taken for sequencing was blood. These receptors were taken from a woman in her twenties or thirties in good health. Both conserved end residues are part of each CDR3. D genes are given only for firm matches. Some rows mark clone size as missing; the rest say once, few, many or name a class of expanded clone.

clone_size	d_call	v_call	j_call	cdr3_aa	cdr3_nt
few	TRBD1	TRBV12-3/TRBV12-4	TRBJ1-2	CASSQNRGSQGGYTF	TGTGCCAGCAGCCAAAACAGGGGGAGTCAGGGTGGCTACACCTTC
few	-	TRBV7-2	TRBJ1-2	CASNTPLGVYTF	TGTGCCAGCAACACACCTCTGGGGGTTTACACCTTC
-	TRBD1	TRBV28	TRBJ1-4	CASSKFGTANEKLFF	TGTGCCAGCAGTAAATTCGGGACAGCTAATGAAAAACTGTTTTTT
few	-	TRBV9	TRBJ1-4	CASSGGPGAANEKLFF	TGTGCCAGCAGCGGGGGCCCGGGGGCCGCTAATGAAAAACTGTTTTTT
few	TRBD2	TRBV28	TRBJ2-1	CASTLAGGPNNEQFF	TGTGCCAGCACCCTAGCGGGGGGCCCCAACAATGAGCAGTTCTTC
once	-	TRBV30	TRBJ2-7	CAWTDSSPSYEQYF	TGTGCCTGGACCGACAGTTCGCCCTCCTACGAGCAGTACTTC
-	-	TRBV5-1	TRBJ2-7	CASSNFMDGYEQYF	TGCGCCAGCAGCAACTTTATGGACGGATACGAGCAGTACTTC
many	-	TRBV7-9	TRBJ2-1	CASIKVGLAYEQFF	TGTGCCAGCATAAAAGTGGGGCTAGCTTATGAGCAGTTCTTC
-	-	TRBV18	TRBJ1-1	CASSPGLPRAFF	TGTGCCAGCTCCCCGGGCCTCCCTCGGGCTTTCTTT
-	TRBD1	TRBV30	TRBJ2-7	CAWNLGGFSEQYF	TGTGCCTGGAACCTAGGGGGCTTCAGCGAGCAGTACTTC
few	-	TRBV27	TRBJ2-7	CASSSPRDSYEQYF	TGTGCCAGCAGCTCCCCAAGGGATAGCTACGAGCAGTACTTC
many	TRBD2	TRBV20-1	TRBJ2-5	CSAKGTSGKETQYF	TGCAGTGCTAAAGGGACTAGCGGGAAAGAGACCCAGTACTTC
-	TRBD1	TRBV15	TRBJ1-5	CATSTTGADQPQHF	TGTGCCACCAGCACGACAGGGGCGGATCAGCCCCAGCATTTT
many	-	TRBV28	TRBJ1-5	CASSGEGGGNQPQHF	TGTGCCAGCTCAGGAGAGGGCGGTGGCAATCAGCCCCAGCATTTT
-	-	TRBV11-2	TRBJ2-7	CASSLETYSSYEQYF	TGTGCCAGCAGCTTAGAGACATACTCCTCCTACGAGCAGTACTTC
few	TRBD1	TRBV24-1	TRBJ2-3	CATATSDRKKSTDTQYF	TGTGCCACCGCAACCTCGGACAGGAAGAAGAGCACAGATACGCAGTATTTT
few	-	TRBV19	TRBJ2-7	CARVGFAYEQYF	TGTGCCAGAGTGGGGTTCGCGTACGAGCAGTACTTC
few	-	TRBV2	TRBJ1-5	CASSVGRNNQPQHF	TGTGCCAGCAGTGTTGGCAGGAACAATCAGCCCCAGCATTTT
few	-	TRBV20-1	TRBJ2-5	CSARDRRAYNEQYF	TGCAGTGCTAGAGATAGACGAGCCTACAATGAGCAGTACTTC
many	-	TRBV29-1	TRBJ2-7	CSVYRDSYEQYF	TGCAGCGTGTACCGGGACTCCTACGAGCAGTACTTC
-	TRBD2	TRBV4-3	TRBJ2-1	CVSSQDRGLAGPKFF	TGCGTCAGCAGCCAAGATAGGGGACTAGCGGGGCCAAAGTTCTTC
-	-	TRBV9	TRBJ1-2	CASSGDRYGCTF	TGTGCCAGCAGCGGAGACAGATATGGCTGCACCTTC
-	TRBD1	TRBV30	TRBJ2-1	CAWSVQQGKGAEQFF	TGTGCCTGGAGTGTTCAACAGGGGAAGGGTGCTGAGCAGTTCTTC
-	TRBD1	TRBV2	TRBJ1-2	CASRSDRGGSYGYTF	TGTGCCAGCAGGTCCGACAGGGGGGGAAGCTATGGCTACACCTTC
few	-	TRBV7-9	TRBJ2-7	CASSLGTPLGEQYF	TGTGCCAGCAGCTTGGGGACACCCTTGGGCGAGCAGTACTTC
-	-	TRBV5-7	TRBJ2-3	CASSLELESPMRDRTDTQYF	TGTGCCAGCAGCTTGGAGCTGGAATCCCCTATGCGGGACCGCACAGATACGCAGTATTTT
-	TRBD1	TRBV5-1	TRBJ2-1	CASSSTGAPNEQFF	TGCGCCAGCAGCTCGACAGGGGCCCCAAATGAGCAGTTCTTC
-	TRBD1	TRBV3-1	TRBJ2-3	CASSHPPGQGRTDTQYF	TGTGCCAGCAGCCATCCACCGGGACAGGGCCGCACAGATACGCAGTATTTT
-	-	TRBV20-1	TRBJ2-2	CSAPKGGNTGELFF	TGCAGTGCCCCCAAGGGGGGGAACACCGGGGAGCTGTTTTTT
few	-	TRBV6-5	TRBJ1-5	CASSRFVGDQPQHF	TGTGCCAGCAGCCGTTTTGTGGGGGATCAGCCCCAGCATTTT
-	TRBD2	TRBV5-6	TRBJ2-5	CASSFPSGKQETQYF	TGTGCCAGCAGCTTCCCTAGCGGGAAACAAGAGACCCAGTACTTC
few	-	TRBV20-1	TRBJ2-1	CSARDRSSHLGNEQFF	TGCAGTGCTAGAGATAGATCTAGTCACCTTGGCAATGAGCAGTTCTTC
few	TRBD2	TRBV18	TRBJ2-7	CASSPASGSALRGQYF	TGTGCCAGCTCACCAGCTAGCGGGAGCGCCCTACGTGGGCAGTACTTC
few	TRBD1	TRBV10-3	TRBJ2-5	CAISETPGTGGAETQYF	TGTGCCATCAGTGAAACCCCCGGGACAGGGGGGGCAGAGACCCAGTACTTC
few	TRBD1	TRBV6-1	TRBJ1-6	CASAVQGKNPLHF	TGTGCCAGCGCTGTACAGGGGAAAAATCCCCTCCACTTT
many	-	TRBV5-1	TRBJ1-2	CASSATGGYTF	TGTGCCAGCAGCGCCACGGGAGGCTACACCTTC
once	-	TRBV7-9	TRBJ2-6	CASSYPGLSGADVLTF	TGTGCCAGCAGCTATCCGGGACTGTCTGGGGCCGACGTCCTGACTTTC